These 32 T cell receptor beta chains came from one sample sequenced in a study of breast tumors, draining lymph nodes, adjacent tissues. MiXCR, run by TCRdb on the multiplex PCR reads, gives a single entry per CDR3 protein. In the table there are 200,000 to 250,000 distinct CDR3 sequences, under 40% of which are singletons. Samples came from axillary lymph nodes draining the breast cancer. The specimen was axillary lymph node tissue. These receptors were taken from a female donor with breast cancer. Some clones in this sample may be carry-over from other donors' samples.

Ten or more counts support this clonotype. The genes are TRBV7-9 and TRBJ1-2, with D possibly being TRBD1 (5 bases). Trimming took off 1 base at V and 4 bases at J, with 13 bases between the two ends. This CDR3 has 15 residues. Germline V gene sequence: CDR1 SEHNR, CDR2 FQNEAQ (reference sequence). This CDR3 is CASSLVGRNFYGYTF. In nucleotides, the CDR3 is TGTGCCAGCAGCTTAGTGGGACGGAATTTCTATGGCTACACCTTC.

At least ten counts were recorded for this clonotype. The chain is built from TRBV12-5 and TRBJ2-3, with 7 bases lining up with TRBD2. The germline CDR1 and CDR2 sequences are LGHNT and FRNRAP. The J segment lost 2 bases and the V segment lost 6 bases, leaving 11 bases of the junction unmatched. The CDR3 is made up of 16 amino acids. The CDR3 spells CASGLVRDYNTDTQYF. As DNA, the CDR3 is TGTGCTAGTGGCCTGGTTCGGGACTACAACACAGATACGCAGTATTTT.

Points on this clonotype: This clone may be a read error of a much larger clone one base away. The chain employs TRBV7-2 and TRBJ2-5; TRBD1 aligns across 7 bases. This CDR3 is built from 14 residues. The V gene's germline CDR1 is SGHTA and CDR2 FQGNSA. The DNA of the CDR3 is TGTGCCGGCAGCCAGGGGGACAGTAAAGAGACCCAGTACTTC. Encoded protein: CAGSQGDSKETQYF.

This clonotype has ten or more counts. The junction departs from the called germline gene at one end, perhaps through a read error. This chain uses TRBV9 with TRBJ1-2; 7 positions agree with TRBD1. The CDR3 totals 15 residues. Germline V gene lookup returns CDR1 SGDLS and CDR2 YYNGEE. CDR3 protein: CASSARQGRDYGSTF. The CDR3 DNA sequence: TGTGCCAGCAGCGCTCGACAGGGTCGGGACTATGGCTCCACCTTC.

This clonotype has only a few counts. The chain links TRBV5-8 to TRBJ2-1, with TRBD2 matching over 7 bases. This CDR3 is built from 16 residues. Germline V gives CDR1 SGHTS, CDR2 YDEGEE. The V gene end was trimmed by 3 bases and the J gene end by 5 bases; junction bases not matched to a gene: 11. CDR3 residues: CASSSERDLRDNEQFF. CDR3 DNA sequence: TGTGCCAGCAGCTCTGAGCGGGACCTCCGGGACAATGAGCAGTTCTTC. Full variable domain (rest looked up from reference TRBV5-8 and TRBJ2-1): EAGVTQSPTHLIKTRGQQATLRCSPISGHTSVYWYQQALGLGLQFLLWYDEGEERNRGNFPPRFSGRQFPNYSSELNVNALELEDSALYLCASSSERDLRDNEQFFGPGTRLTVL.

This clonotype was counted many times. V usage is TRBV19 and J usage is TRBJ1-2; no reliable D call. Between the trimmed V and J ends, which lost 6 bases and 4 bases, there was a span of 9 bases. The CDR3 has 12 amino acids. Per germline, CDR1 LNHDA and CDR2 SQIVND (reference sequence). CDR3: CASSESSYGYTF. CDR3 DNA sequence: TGTGCCAGTAGCGAGAGCTCCTATGGCTACACCTTC.

The J gene is TRBJ2-5, the V gene TRBV2; 8 bases fit TRBD1. With 8 bases clipped from V and 9 bases from J, the junction kept 11 bases outside the gene matches. This CDR3 is built from 13 residues. Germline loops: CDR1 SNHLY, CDR2 FYNNEI. The CDR3 coding sequence is TGTGCCAGCTCGGGACAGGCTCATCAGCCCCAGTACTTC. It translates to CASSGQAHQPQYF.

In this sample, this clonotype turned up many times. The chain joins TRBV7-6 to TRBJ2-5, with D perhaps matching TRBD1 (5 bases). CDR1 and CDR2 (germline): SGHVS, FNYEAQ. V was clipped by 1 base and J by 5 bases, with 8 bases between them. The CDR3 totals 13 residues. The CDR3 sequence is CASSLVSGETQYF. DNA of the CDR3: TGTGCCAGCAGCTTAGTATCAGGGGAGACCCAGTACTTC.

The chain combines TRBV15 with TRBJ1-5; 10 positions match TRBD1. Germline values: CDR1 LNHNV, CDR2 YYDKDF (reference sequence). Unmatched junction bases numbered 18, after V lost 2 bases and J lost 5 bases. The CDR3 sequence is 20 residues long. This chain's CDR3 is CATSRSGDRGLGASDQPQHF. CDR3 coding DNA: TGTGCCACCAGCAGATCGGGGGACAGGGGACTTGGAGCGTCAGATCAGCCCCAGCATTTT.

In this sample, this clonotype turned up many times. The J gene is TRBJ2-1, the V gene TRBV30, with TRBD2 matching over 8 bases. The trim removed 3 bases at V and 5 bases at J, leaving 3 bases unmatched. Germline values: CDR1 GTSNPN, CDR2 SVGIG (reference sequence). CDR3 size: 13 residues. CDR3 loop: CAWRAGGDNEQFF. In nucleotides, the CDR3 is TGTGCCTGGAGGGCGGGGGGAGACAATGAGCAGTTCTTC.

The V call is TRBV13, the J call TRBJ2-6; 10 positions match TRBD1. The germline CDR1 and CDR2 sequences are PRHDT and FYEKMQ (reference sequence). Trimming at V came to 5 bases and at J to 1 base, leaving 8 bases not matched to a gene. The CDR3 is made up of 18 amino acids. The CDR3, as DNA: TGTGCCAGCAGCCCCGAGGGGGACAGGGGTTCTGGGGCCAACGTCCTGACTTTC. Protein product: CASSPEGDRGSGANVLTF.

This clonotype has a count of ten or more. The chain uses TRBV6-6 and TRBJ2-1; D ambiguous. With 2 bases removed from V and 6 bases from J, the gap between germline ends came to 11 bases. The CDR3 totals 14 residues. Germline CDR1 reads MNHNY; CDR2 reads SVGAGI (reference sequence). The DNA of the CDR3 is TGTGCCAGCAGTTACAAAGGGTGGGGCAATGAGCAGTTCTTC. Encoded protein: CASSYKGWGNEQFF.

This clonotype has at least ten counts. The chain links TRBV5-1 to TRBJ1-4, with D hard to call. The CDR3 has 14 amino acids. V lost 0 bases and J lost 4, with 7 bases in between. Germline V gene data show CDR1 as SGHRS and CDR2 as YFSETQ. For the CDR3, the DNA is TGCGCCAGCAGCTTGGGGCCTGTTAATGAAAAACTGTTTTTT. As protein: CASSLGPVNEKLFF.

V and J are TRBV14 and TRBJ2-1; 8 bases match TRBD1. CDR1 is SGHDN and CDR2 is FVKESK in the germline V gene. The CDR3 contains 16 residues. J gave up 4 bases and V 4 bases, and 9 bases lay outside the gene matches. CDR3 coding DNA: TGTGCCAGCAGCCCCCCTGGGGACAGGCAGTACAATGAGCAGTTCTTC. It is translated as CASSPPGDRQYNEQFF.

This clonotype was observed many times. The chain is built from TRBV4-1 and TRBJ2-1; D is perhaps TRBD1 (5 bases). The CDR3 loop spans 14 amino acids. Trimming left V 5 bases short and J 3 bases short, with 11 bases between. The V gene's germline CDR1 is MGHRA and CDR2 YSYEKL. CDR3 in DNA: TGCGCCAGCAGCTCCCGGACAAACTACAATGAGCAGTTCTTC. It is translated as CASSSRTNYNEQFF.

This clonotype was seen at least ten times. The V gene is TRBV13, the J gene TRBJ1-2, with a tentative D call TRBD1 (5 bases). The V end lost 6 bases, the J end lost 8 bases, and 19 bases lay between the germline ends. CDR3 length: 14 amino acids. Germline assignment: CDR1 PRHDT and CDR2 FYEKMQ (reference sequence). For the CDR3, the DNA is TGTGCCAGCAGTCTCATAGGGGTGCGGGACGGCTACACCTTC. This gives the protein CASSLIGVRDGYTF.

A few counts support this clonotype. The gene calls are TRBV6-5 and TRBJ2-5, with D unclear. V lost 3 bases to trimming and J lost 5 bases, with 13 bases between them. Germline CDR1 MNHEY, CDR2 SVGAGI. The CDR3 is 14 amino acids. CDR3 bases: TGTGCCAGCAGTTATTTGGTCTTTGGGGAGACCCAGTACTTC. Amino acid sequence: CASSYLVFGETQYF.

CDR3 region: CSAKESSYNEQFF. The CDR3 nucleotides are TGCAGTGCCAAGGAAAGCTCCTACAATGAGCAGTTCTTC. The V and J genes are TRBV20-1 and TRBJ2-1; D call uncertain. The germline V and J ends were trimmed by 6 bases and 0 bases, with 9 bases remaining between them. The CDR3 is 13 residues long. CDR1 and CDR2 (germline): DFQATT, SNEGSKA (reference sequence).

This chain connects TRBV29-1 to TRBJ1-1; tentative D call: TRBD1 (5 bases). Germline V gene lookup returns CDR1 SQVTM and CDR2 ANQGSEA. There are 14 residues in the CDR3. V dropped 4 bases and J dropped 0 bases, with 12 bases sitting between them. CDR3 nucleotide sequence: TGCAGCGTTGTAGGGGCAGCGATGAACACTGAAGCTTTCTTT. Residues: CSVVGAAMNTEAFF. Combining the CDR3 with reference TRBV29-1 and TRBJ1-1 gives the whole variable domain SAVISQKPSRDICQRGTSLTIQCQVDSQVTMMFWYRQQPGQSLTLIATANQGSEATYESGFVIDKFPISRPNLTFSTLTVSNMSPEDSSIYLCSVVGAAMNTEAFFGQGTRLTVV.

This clonotype was counted at least ten times. The chain is built from TRBV7-8 and TRBJ2-7; 7 nucleotides align to TRBD2. The CDR3 runs to 12 residues. With 6 bases clipped from V and 5 bases from J, the junction kept 4 bases outside the gene matches. Germline V lookup: CDR1 SGHVS, CDR2 FQNEAQ. The DNA of the CDR3 is TGTGCCAGCAGTCGGGGGGAGGACGAGCAGTACTTC. Protein product: CASSRGEDEQYF.

At least ten counts were recorded for this clonotype. The CDR3 sequence: CASSLDRGTGDQPQHF. The CDR3 DNA reads TGTGCCAGCAGCTTAGATCGGGGGACAGGGGATCAGCCCCAGCATTTT. The rearrangement joins TRBV11-2 to TRBJ1-5, with 10 bases matching TRBD1. This CDR3 spans 16 amino acids. Trimming removed 0 bases from V and 5 bases from J; junction bases left unmatched: 4. Germline-derived CDR1 and CDR2 are SGHAT and FQNNGV.

This clonotype has at least ten counts. The chain's CDR3 is CSARAGTSGYNEQFF. Written as DNA, the CDR3 is TGCAGTGCTAGAGCCGGGACTAGTGGCTACAATGAGCAGTTCTTC. V gene TRBV20-1 combines with J gene TRBJ2-1; 8 nucleotides agree with TRBD2. CDR3 length: 15 amino acids. With V trimmed by 1 base and J by 3 bases, 5 bases remained unmatched. Per the germline V gene, CDR1 is DFQATT and CDR2 is SNEGSKA (reference sequence).

This chain links TRBV7-8 with TRBJ1-5; 8 nucleotides line up with TRBD1. CDR1 is SGHVS, CDR2 FQNEAQ, per germline. The junction had 7 bases not matched to a gene; V was cut back by 0 bases and J by 6 bases. The CDR3 extends over 16 amino acids. CDR3 in amino acids: CASSLAQDRVVQPQHF. Written as DNA, the CDR3 is TGTGCCAGCAGCTTAGCGCAGGACAGGGTCGTTCAGCCCCAGCATTTT.

This clonotype was observed many times. The V and J genes are TRBV7-6 and TRBJ1-3; D is perhaps TRBD1 (6 bases). The germline V and J ends were trimmed by 6 bases and 4 bases, with 16 bases remaining between them. This CDR3 has 15 residues. Germline-derived CDR1 and CDR2 are SGHVS and FNYEAQ. The CDR3 sequence: CASRAVDRPGNTIYF. CDR3 bases: TGTGCCAGCAGAGCGGTTGACAGGCCCGGAAACACCATATATTTT.

There are many counts of this clonotype. This chain uses TRBV20-1 with TRBJ2-5; D gene uncertain. V was cut by 0 bases and J by 0 bases, with 11 bases left in between. Germline CDR1 is DFQATT and CDR2 is SNEGSKA (reference sequence). This CDR3 is built from 15 residues. CDR3 coding DNA: TGCAGTGCTAGAGATACGGAACAGTACCAAGAGACCCAGTACTTC. Residues: CSARDTEQYQETQYF.

This clonotype was counted many times. The J gene is TRBJ1-5, the V gene TRBV28, with D hard to call. There are 12 residues in the CDR3. CDR1 and CDR2 from the germline V gene are MDHEN and SYDVKM. V gave up 3 bases and J gave up 7 bases, with 7 bases separating them. The CDR3 spells CASSLRLQPQHF. The CDR3 nucleotides are TGTGCCAGCAGTTTGAGGCTACAGCCCCAGCATTTT. The variable domain in full, completed from reference TRBV28 and TRBJ1-5, reads DVKVTQSSRYLVKRTGEKVFLECVQDMDHENMFWYRQDPGLGLRLIYFSYDVKMKEKGDIPEGYSVSREKKERFSLILESASTNQTSMYLCASSLRLQPQHFGDGTRLSIL.

In regard to this clonotype: Since no conserved phenylalanine or tryptophan closes the CDR3, a read error is the likely cause. It is unclear where the CDR3 begins or ends on the DNA, so no DNA is shown, and the CDR3 is as TCRdb lists it. The gene calls are TRBV20-1 and TRBJ2-1. The CDR3 comprises 9 residues, both ends counted. The germline CDR1 and CDR2 sequences are DFQATT and SNEGSKA (reference sequence). The chain's CDR3 is CSARARHPV.

V and J are TRBV7-2 and TRBJ2-3; 11 bases are shared with TRBD2. The germline V gene encodes CDR1 SGHTA and CDR2 FQGNSA. The V gene end was trimmed by 0 bases and the J gene end by 11 bases; junction bases not matched to a gene: 16. CDR3 length: 18 residues. DNA of the CDR3: TGTGCCAGCAGCTTAGCTAGCGGGGGGGCCGGCGCCTACAATGAGCAGTATTTT. It specifies CASSLASGGAGAYNEQYF.

The chain employs TRBV12-5 and TRBJ1-6, with 7 bases fitting TRBD1. Germline lookup yields CDR1 LGHNT and CDR2 FRNRAP. V lost 4 bases, J lost 9 bases, and 6 bases stayed unmatched. There are 14 residues in the CDR3. The CDR3 region is CASGSTGSGSPLHF. DNA of the CDR3: TGTGCTAGTGGTTCGACAGGGTCGGGTTCACCCCTCCACTTT.

This clonotype has ten or more counts. This chain connects TRBV18 to TRBJ1-6; 8 bases agree with TRBD1. The V gene end was trimmed by 3 bases and the J gene end by 5 bases; junction bases not matched to a gene: 6. The CDR3 consists of 16 residues. CDR1 KGHSH and CDR2 LQKENI come from the germline V gene. Here the CDR3 DNA reads TGTGCCAGCTCACCGCGCGCGACAGGGGATAATTCACCCCTCCACTTT. Translated, it gives CASSPRATGDNSPLHF.

V and J are TRBV20-1 and TRBJ1-1, with unresolved D. The CDR3 consists of 14 residues. V was clipped by 0 bases and J by 8 bases, with 16 bases between them. CDR1 DFQATT and CDR2 SNEGSKA come from the germline V gene (reference sequence). The CDR3 DNA reads TGCAGTGCTAGAGATTGGGCAGGACGTGCGGAAGCTTTCTTT. Its protein product is CSARDWAGRAEAFF.

Regarding this clonotype: A much more abundant neighbour one base away suggests this may be a read error. V is TRBV20-1 and J is TRBJ2-1, with a tentative D call TRBD2 (5 bases). Germline V gene lookup returns CDR1 DFQATT and CDR2 SNEGSKA (reference sequence). CDR3 length: 15 amino acids. CDR3 nucleotides: TGCAGTGCTAGAGATTGGGCGGGCTCCTCCAATGAGCAGTTCTTC. Its protein is CSARDWAGSSNEQFF.